This T cell receptor (beta chain) stems from a study of T-cell reconstitution after alpha-beta-depleted transplantation in children. Unique molecular identifiers were used in preparing the TCRbeta library. TCRdb re-analysed the PCR reads in MiXCR, keeping a single row per CDR3 protein. In the table there are hundreds of thousands of distinct CDR3 sequences, 12% of which are singletons. This clonotype was picked up a small number of times. CDR1 is MNHEY and CDR2 is SMNVEV in the germline V gene (reference sequence). The CDR3 extends over 16 amino acids. The V and J ends lost 3 bases and 6 bases respectively, with 18 bases between them.

This receptor was taken from a human donor who donated a stem cell graft to a child with combined immunodeficiency. V usage is TRBV27 and J usage is TRBJ1-3, with D unresolved. The material sequenced was PBMCs from the stem cell graft donor, taken from the stem cell graft. The CDR3, as DNA: TGTGCCAGCAGTTTGGGAGTGGGGAGTCTCGAAAACACCATATATTTT. Protein: CASSLGVGSLENTIYF.